The 20 T cell receptor beta chains below all came from one sample that was sequenced in a study of cytomegalovirus exposure and HLA in healthy donors. PCR employed 60 Vbeta and 13 Jbeta primers. Here immunoSEQ multiplex PCR was the method, and the copy in TCRdb shows in-frame clones only, minus some. Of about 200,000 clones listed, around nine tenths are singletons. The sample taken for sequencing was PBMCs. These TCRs come from a woman aged 18-29 years in good health and CMV-seronegative.

The chain recombines TRBV2 with TRBJ2-5; D unresolved. In germline, CDR1 is SNHLY, CDR2 FYNNEI. This CDR3 region has 11 residues. The V end was cut by 7 bases, the J end by 5 bases, with 8 bases between. The CDR3 DNA sequence: TGTGCCAGCACCCAGTTGGAGACCCAGTACTTC. This translates into CASTQLETQYF. The full variable domain, its missing parts supplied by reference TRBV2 and TRBJ2-5, is EPEVTQTPSHQVTQMGQEVILRCVPISNHLYFYWYRQILGQKVEFLVSFYNNEISEKSEIFDDQFSVERPDGSNFTLKIRSTKLEDSAMYFCASTQLETQYFGPGTRLLVL.

This chain links TRBV11-3 with TRBJ2-7, with D perhaps matching TRBD1 (5 bases). CDR3 size: 13 residues. Trimming took 7 bases from V and 3 from J, leaving 13 bases between them. Germline V gene data show CDR1 as SGHNT and CDR2 as YENEEA. The CDR3 nucleotides read TGTGCCAGCACTTCCTGGACAATCTACGAGCAGTACTTC. This sequence encodes CASTSWTIYEQYF.

The chain carries TRBV19 and TRBJ2-7; no definite D call. The CDR3 is made up of 13 amino acids. V dropped 5 bases and J dropped 0 bases, with 8 bases sitting between them. The germline V gene encodes CDR1 LNHDA and CDR2 SQIVND (reference sequence). The CDR3 spells CASSFPSSYEQYF. The CDR3 nucleotides are TGTGCCAGTAGTTTTCCGAGCTCCTACGAGCAGTACTTC. Combining the CDR3 with reference TRBV19 and TRBJ2-7 gives the whole variable domain DGGITQSPKYLFRKEGQNVTLSCEQNLNHDAMYWYRQDPGQGLRLIYYSQIVNDFQKGDIAEGYSVSREKKESFPLTVTSAQKNPTAFYLCASSFPSSYEQYFGPGTRLTVT.

The V call is TRBV7-9, the J call TRBJ2-7, with D possibly TRBD2 on 7 matching bases. The germline CDR1 and CDR2 sequences are SEHNR and FQNEAQ (reference sequence). CDR3 size: 14 residues. Trimming removed 2 bases at V and 4 bases at J, with 12 bases between. CDR3 protein: CASSLRGRDYEQYF. In DNA, the CDR3 is TGTGCCAGCAGCTTAAGGGGGAGGGATTACGAGCAGTACTTC.

The J gene is TRBJ1-2, the V gene TRBV7-3; D might be TRBD1 (6 bases). CDR1 and CDR2 (germline): SGHTA, FQGTGA. This CDR3 spans 15 amino acids. The V end was cut by 1 base, the J end by 4 bases, with 13 bases between. Here the CDR3 DNA reads TGTGCCAGCAGCTTAAGCGGGGGCTCTACCTATGGCTACACCTTC. It encodes CASSLSGGSTYGYTF.

The CDR3 loop reads CASSDRTPSGGETQYF. The CDR3 coding sequence is TGTGCCAGCTCCGACCGTACTCCCTCGGGAGGTGAGACCCAGTACTTC. The genes are TRBV18 and TRBJ2-5, with 7 bases fitting TRBD2. Germline assignment: CDR1 KGHSH and CDR2 LQKENI. This CDR3 has 16 amino acids. V lost 6 bases to trimming and J lost 5 bases; unmatched junction nucleotides: 15.

A note on this clone: Compared with germline, one end of the junction differs, possibly owing to a read error. The gene calls are TRBV7-9 and TRBJ1-1; TRBD1 matches 9 bases. This CDR3 region has 16 residues. Germline CDR1 SEHNR, CDR2 FQNEAQ (reference sequence). Here the CDR3 DNA reads TGTTCCAGCAGCTTAGGGACAGGGCAACGTGGCACTGAAGCTTTCTTT. Its translation: CSSSLGTGQRGTEAFF.

The table lists this clone with a count of one. The rearrangement joins TRBV11-2 to TRBJ2-2; 8 nucleotides line up with TRBD1. The CDR3 loop spans 18 amino acids. The V gene's germline CDR1 is SGHAT and CDR2 FQNNGV. Losses at the gene ends were 0 bases for V and 4 bases for J; bases not matched to a gene: 10. The CDR3 DNA sequence: TGTGCCAGCAGCTTAGAGGTCAGAGGACAGGGTAGCACCGGGGAGCTGTTTTTT. It translates to CASSLEVRGQGSTGELFF. The full variable domain, in which reference TRBV11-2 and TRBJ2-2 provide the parts outside the CDR3, is EAGVAQSPRYKIIEKRQSVAFWCNPISGHATLYWYQQILGQGPKLLIQFQNNGVVDDSQLPKDRFSAERLKGVDSTLKIQPAKLEDSAVYLCASSLEVRGQGSTGELFFGEGSRLTVL.

The chain joins TRBV4-2 to TRBJ2-1; 8 bases match TRBD2. This CDR3 region has 17 residues. The V gene end was trimmed by 0 bases and the J gene end by 7 bases; junction bases not matched to a gene: 11. Germline-derived CDR1 and CDR2 are LGHNA and YNFKEQ. DNA of the CDR3: TGTGCCAGCAGCCAAGAGGGAGGAGCGGGAGTGGGAAATGAGCAGTTCTTC. It is translated as CASSQEGGAGVGNEQFF.

The rearrangement uses TRBV5-1 and TRBJ1-1; TRBD1 matches 8 bases. CDR1 is SGHRS, CDR2 YFSETQ, per germline. The V and J ends lost 4 bases and 3 bases, in that order; junction bases with no gene match: 8. CDR3 length: 15 residues. Here the CDR3 reads CASSTSGQAYTEAFF. In DNA form, the CDR3 reads TGCGCCAGCAGCACATCGGGACAGGCGTACACTGAAGCTTTCTTT. The full variable domain, completed using reference TRBV5-1 and TRBJ1-1, is KAGVTQTPRYLIKTRGQQVTLSCSPISGHRSVSWYQQTPGQGLQFLFEYFSETQRNKGNFPGRFSGRQFSNSRSEMNVSTLELGDSALYLCASSTSGQAYTEAFFGQGTRLTVV.

The chain couples TRBV7-6 to TRBJ2-1; 7 bases agree with TRBD2. J was trimmed by 4 bases and V by 5 bases; bases with no gene match: 11. The CDR3 consists of 16 residues. Germline lookup yields CDR1 SGHVS and CDR2 FNYEAQ. For the CDR3, the DNA is TGTGCCAGCAGCCCCGGAGGGAGGGGTCAGTACAATGAGCAGTTCTTC. Translated: CASSPGGRGQYNEQFF.

The chain recombines TRBV7-2 with TRBJ1-5, with D perhaps TRBD1 (5 bases). Trimming pared 5 bases from V and 3 bases from J, leaving 14 bases between. In germline, CDR1 is SGHTA, CDR2 FQGNSA. This CDR3 is built from 15 residues. In nucleotides, the CDR3 is TGTGCCAGCAGCCCAACGCGGGGCCCCAATCAGCCCCAGCATTTT. Protein product: CASSPTRGPNQPQHF.

The V gene is TRBV5-4, the J gene TRBJ2-4; D ambiguous. Per germline, CDR1 SGHNT and CDR2 YYREEE (reference sequence). Trimming stripped 4 bases from V and 0 bases from J, with 11 bases between. The length of the CDR3 is 15 residues. This CDR3 reads CASSTPQEAKNIQYF. The CDR3 bases are TGTGCCAGCAGCACTCCTCAGGAAGCCAAAAACATTCAGTACTTC.

The gene calls are TRBV10-3 and TRBJ2-3; D gene uncertain. The CDR3 extends over 12 amino acids. Germline CDR1 is ENHRY and CDR2 is SYGVKD. Between the trimmed V and J ends, which lost 5 bases and 4 bases, there was a span of 7 bases. In nucleotides, the CDR3 is TGTGCCATCAGTCTCCTAGCAGATACGCAGTATTTT. Translating it yields CAISLLADTQYF.

A note on this clone: At one of its ends the junction is not consistent with the germline gene, which may arise from a read error. This sequence joins TRBV7-9 and TRBJ1-2; TRBD1 aligns across 7 bases. This CDR3 region has 18 residues. CDR1 and CDR2 from the germline V gene are SEHNR and FQNEAQ (reference sequence). The CDR3 reads CSSSSLASGTARNYGYTF. Written as DNA, the CDR3 is TGTTCCAGCAGCTCGTTAGCGTCCGGGACAGCGAGGAACTATGGCTACACCTTC. The full variable domain, in which reference TRBV7-9 and TRBJ1-2 provide the parts outside the CDR3, is DTGVSQNPRHKITKRGQNVTFRCDPISEHNRLYWYRQTLGQGPEFLTYFQNEAQLEKSRLLSDRFSAERPKGSFSTLEIQRTEQGDSAMYLCSSSSLASGTARNYGYTFGSGTRLTVV.

This chain links TRBV11-1 with TRBJ1-2; 10 bases are a match to TRBD1. The V gene's germline CDR1 is SGHAT and CDR2 FQDESV (reference sequence). This CDR3 has 15 amino acids. J lost 5 bases, V lost 5 bases, and 8 bases had no gene match. Here the CDR3 reads CASSEDRGQGYGYTF. CDR3 nucleotide sequence: TGTGCCAGCAGCGAAGACAGGGGGCAAGGTTATGGCTACACCTTC.

The chain joins TRBV7-9 to TRBJ2-2; 8 nucleotides align to TRBD1. CDR1 is SEHNR, CDR2 FQNEAQ, per germline (reference sequence). This CDR3 region has 15 residues. V shed 4 bases, J shed 7 bases, and the junction held 8 bases outside the gene matches. The CDR3 DNA follows: TGTGCCAGCAGCTCACAGGGGGGTCCGGACGGGGAGCTGTTTTTT. Its protein product is CASSSQGGPDGELFF. The full variable domain, with the rest looked up from reference TRBV7-9 and TRBJ2-2, is DTGVSQNPRHKITKRGQNVTFRCDPISEHNRLYWYRQTLGQGPEFLTYFQNEAQLEKSRLLSDRFSAERPKGSFSTLEIQRTEQGDSAMYLCASSSQGGPDGELFFGEGSRLTVL.

The table lists this clone with a few counts. The rearrangement uses TRBV5-1 and TRBJ2-1, with D possibly matching TRBD2 (6 bases). V gave up 4 bases and J gave up 7 bases, with 18 bases separating them. The germline V gene encodes CDR1 SGHRS and CDR2 YFSETQ. There are 15 residues in the CDR3. CDR3 loop: CASSPQPRDFNEQFF. For the CDR3, the DNA is TGCGCCAGCAGCCCTCAGCCTCGGGACTTTAATGAGCAGTTCTTC.

The rearrangement uses TRBV7-8 and TRBJ2-1; tentative D call: TRBD2 (6 bases). V was shortened by 3 bases and J by 7 bases, with 16 bases between the two germline ends. The CDR3 is 15 residues long. Germline V gene lookup returns CDR1 SGHVS and CDR2 FQNEAQ. CDR3 sequence reads: CASSFSEVEGNEQFF. CDR3 bases: TGTGCCAGCAGCTTTTCTGAGGTGGAGGGGAATGAGCAGTTCTTC.

The V gene is TRBV27, the J gene TRBJ1-5; D call uncertain. This CDR3 spans 12 amino acids. CDR1 is MNHEY, CDR2 SMNVEV, per germline (reference sequence). Trimming pared 2 bases from V and 10 bases from J, leaving 9 bases between. CDR3 amino acids: CASSLEGGPQHF. The CDR3 nucleotides read TGTGCCAGCAGTTTAGAGGGAGGTCCCCAGCATTTT.